This note documents a single TCR beta chain sequence. This specimen belongs to a study of shared clonotypes between healthy human individuals. Germline V gene data show CDR1 as MGHRA and CDR2 as YSYEKL. The CDR3 length is 15 residues. Trimming cost V 0 bases and J 6 bases, with 12 bases left between them. In the authors' methods: ImmunoSEQ yielded junction-only sequences lacking quality scores, so filtering differed. The table came from immunoSEQ multiplex PCR; TCRdb's copy has only in-frame clones and leaves some out. V and J calls plus clone size are reproduced from that table; the DNA served to infer D and trimming. The sample carries approximately 1,000,000 clones, 77% recorded once.

Sequenced material: memory CD4+ T cells from PBMCs. Documented subset: CD45RA-negative fraction. This sequence joins TRBV4-1 and TRBJ1-5, with a weak D call TRBD1 (6 bases). This TCR came from a man aged 18 to 35 in good health. Some clones in this sample may be carry-over from other donors' samples. The CDR3 coding sequence is TGCGCCAGCAGCCAAGAAGTGAGGGGGGCTCAGCCCCAGCATTTT. This gives the protein CASSQEVRGAQPQHF.